The 12 T cell receptor beta chains given below trace back to one sample, sequenced in a study of T-cell memory formation after mild COVID-19. TCRdb independently ran MiXCR on the 5' RACE reads; one entry per CDR3 protein. Of under 250,000 distinct CDR3 sequences in the sample, around 9.5% were seen once. The specimen was PBMCs or a T cell subset sorted from them (not recorded which). These receptors all stem from a man between 18 and 29 years old who had mild COVID-19 (a few samples of this study predate the infection). Cell type and time point are not known.

This clonotype was detected once. This chain connects TRBV14 to TRBJ2-4; D is uncertain. The CDR3 is 13 residues long. V was shortened by 3 bases and J by 3 bases, with 6 bases between the two germline ends. The germline gives CDR1 SGHDN, CDR2 FVKESK. The CDR3 sequence is CASSQQDKNIQYF. CDR3 nucleotides: TGTGCCAGCAGCCAGCAGGACAAAAACATTCAGTACTTC.

This clonotype was seen at least ten times. The chain uses TRBV5-1 and TRBJ1-1; D is undetermined. V lost 0 bases and J lost 7, with 16 bases in between. The germline V gene encodes CDR1 SGHRS and CDR2 YFSETQ. The CDR3 sequence is 15 residues long. The CDR3 sequence is CASSLAVFGSGEAFF. In nucleotides, the CDR3 is TGCGCCAGCAGCTTGGCGGTATTCGGGTCGGGTGAAGCTTTCTTT.

The rearrangement uses TRBV3-1 and TRBJ1-6; maybe TRBD1 (6 bases). The V gene's germline CDR1 is LGHDT and CDR2 YNNKEL (reference sequence). Trimming stripped 3 bases from V and 2 bases from J, with 11 bases between. The CDR3 covers 16 residues. The CDR3 region is CASSQRRGAYNSPLHF. The CDR3 nucleotides are TGTGCCAGCAGCCAGCGGAGGGGGGCCTATAATTCACCCCTCCACTTT. Complete variable domain (other parts from reference TRBV3-1 and TRBJ1-6): DTAVSQTPKYLVTQMGNDKSIKCEQNLGHDTMYWYKQDSKKFLKIMFSYNNKELIINETVPNRFSPKSPDKAHLNLHINSLELGDSAVYFCASSQRRGAYNSPLHFGNGTRLTVT.

Only a few counts were recorded for this clonotype. The chain combines TRBV7-9 with TRBJ2-4; D perhaps matches TRBD2 (6 bases). The CDR3 length is 12 residues. Germline V gene data show CDR1 as SEHNR and CDR2 as FQNEAQ (reference sequence). Trimming removed 3 bases at V and 11 bases at J, with 11 bases between. Here the CDR3 reads CASSFPEGLQYF. The DNA for the CDR3 is TGTGCCAGCAGCTTTCCGGAGGGACTTCAGTACTTC.

The rearrangement joins TRBV15 to TRBJ1-5; no definite D call. V lost 6 bases, J lost 4 bases, and 13 bases lay in between. CDR3 length equals 14 residues. Germline assignment: CDR1 LNHNV and CDR2 YYDKDF (reference sequence). The CDR3 spells CATRLGSSNQPQHF. The DNA of the CDR3 is TGTGCCACCAGGTTAGGGAGTAGTAATCAGCCCCAGCATTTT.

The table lists this clonotype with a few counts. The chain recombines TRBV6-6 with TRBJ2-1; D is uncertain. This CDR3 is 14 amino acids long. Germline loops: CDR1 MNHNY, CDR2 SVGAGI (reference sequence). V dropped 2 bases and J dropped 3 bases, with 8 bases sitting between them. The CDR3 DNA reads as TGTGCCAGCAGTTACGGGCCGATCTACAATGAGCAGTTCTTC. This encodes CASSYGPIYNEQFF.

This clonotype has ten or more counts. The J gene is TRBJ2-2, the V gene TRBV5-5, with D tentatively TRBD2 (5 bases). Looked up from germline, CDR1 is SGHKS and CDR2 is YYEKEE (reference sequence). This CDR3 region has 14 residues. With 3 bases removed from V and 6 bases from J, the gap between germline ends came to 12 bases. The CDR3 here is CASSSGRGSGELFF. The CDR3 region has the DNA TGTGCCAGCAGCTCGGGTCGGGGTTCCGGGGAGCTGTTTTTT.

This clonotype has just a few counts. The chain joins TRBV7-9 to TRBJ2-1; 9 nucleotides line up with TRBD1. There are 14 residues in the CDR3. Trimming took 2 bases from V and 5 from J; bases not matched to a gene: 1. In germline, CDR1 is SEHNR, CDR2 FQNEAQ (reference sequence). The DNA for the CDR3 is TGTGCCAGCAGCTTAACAGGGGGCCACAATGAGCAGTTCTTC. This translates into CASSLTGGHNEQFF.

This clonotype was seen a few times. CDR3 sequence reads: CASSLRPPTGSGYTF. CDR3 nucleotide sequence: TGTGCCAGCAGCTTAAGGCCCCCGACAGGGTCGGGCTACACCTTC. The gene calls are TRBV7-2 and TRBJ1-2; 7 nucleotides align to TRBD1. The CDR3 is 15 residues long. Germline V gives CDR1 SGHTA, CDR2 FQGNSA. V shed 2 bases and J 8 bases; nucleotides not matched to a gene: 11.

This clonotype came up a few times. A single base separates this from a much larger clone, so it may be a read error. The chain recombines TRBV20-1 with TRBJ2-3; the D is unclear. The CDR3 runs 12 residues. Germline V gives CDR1 DFQATT, CDR2 SNEGSKA (reference sequence). V gave up 1 base and J gave up 2 bases, with 4 bases separating them. CDR3 residues: CSARAPTDTQYF. Here the CDR3 DNA reads TGCAGTGCTAGAGCCCCCACAGATACGCAGTATTTT.

This rearrangement joins TRBV5-1 to TRBJ2-2, with 11 positions matching TRBD2. The CDR3 spans 17 residues. Germline values: CDR1 SGHRS, CDR2 YFSETQ. Losses at the gene ends were 4 bases for V and 4 bases for J; bases not matched to a gene: 9. In DNA form, the CDR3 reads TGCGCCAGCAGCAGCCTAACTAGCGGGGGACTCACCGGGGAGCTGTTTTTT. Its translation is CASSSLTSGGLTGELFF.

This clonotype appeared many times. The chain couples TRBV7-2 to TRBJ1-6, with 10 bases identical to TRBD1. The V segment lost 4 bases and the J segment 4 bases; nucleotides outside the gene matches: 4. Looked up from germline, CDR1 is SGHTA and CDR2 is FQGNSA. The length of the CDR3 is 16 residues. The CDR3 DNA reads TGTGCCAGCAGCTCCCAGGGACAGGGGTATAATTCACCCCTCCACTTT. It is translated as CASSSQGQGYNSPLHF.